This paragraph reports one T cell receptor (beta chain). These data originate in a study of blood T cell repertoires in COVID-19. Study information: The United States, Italy and Spain provided the acute and convalescent COVID-19 samples. T cells, B-cell-depleted T cells, or PBMCs provided the cDNA or gDNA that served as material.

In the original processing: Reference gene primer amplification yielded estimated nucleated cell counts. Profiled with immunoSEQ multiplex PCR; TCRdb holds only in-frame clones, not every one. The V and J calls and clone size are taken from that table; D and trimming were inferred from the DNA. The data hold 100,000 or so clones, with over 75% observed a single time. With V trimmed by 10 bases and J by 5 bases, 10 bases remained unmatched. The CDR3 spans 14 residues. Germline lookup yields CDR1 LNHDA and CDR2 SQIVND (reference sequence). This chain uses TRBV19 with TRBJ2-1; 8 bases are shared with TRBD2. This sequence originates from a woman aged 60-75 years with acute or convalescent COVID-19. Sequencing used peripheral blood. The CDR3 nucleotides read TGTGCCACCACGCCGGGACTAGTCCACAATGAGCAGTTCTTC. Translating gives CATTPGLVHNEQFF. Variable domain in full (rest from reference TRBV19 and TRBJ2-1): DGGITQSPKYLFRKEGQNVTLSCEQNLNHDAMYWYRQDPGQGLRLIYYSQIVNDFQKGDIAEGYSVSREKKESFPLTVTSAQKNPTAFYLCATTPGLVHNEQFFGPGTRLTVL.